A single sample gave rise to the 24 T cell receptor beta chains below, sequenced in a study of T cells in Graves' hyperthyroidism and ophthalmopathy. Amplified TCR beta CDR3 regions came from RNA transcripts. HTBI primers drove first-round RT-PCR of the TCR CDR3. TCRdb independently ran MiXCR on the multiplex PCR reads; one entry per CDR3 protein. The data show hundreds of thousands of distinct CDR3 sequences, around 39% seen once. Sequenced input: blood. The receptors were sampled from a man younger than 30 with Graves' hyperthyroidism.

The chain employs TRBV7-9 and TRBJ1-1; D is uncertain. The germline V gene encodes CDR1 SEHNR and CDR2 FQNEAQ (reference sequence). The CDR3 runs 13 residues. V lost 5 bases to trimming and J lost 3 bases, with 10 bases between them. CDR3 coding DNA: TGTGCCAGCAGCCCGAGACGGCACACTGAAGCTTTCTTT. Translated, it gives CASSPRRHTEAFF.

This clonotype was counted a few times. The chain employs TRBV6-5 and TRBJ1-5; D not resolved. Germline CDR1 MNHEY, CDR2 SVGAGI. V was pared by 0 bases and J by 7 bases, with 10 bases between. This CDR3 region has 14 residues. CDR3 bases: TGTGCCAGCAGTTACTCGGCCGGGTCCCAGCCCCAGCATTTT. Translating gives CASSYSAGSQPQHF.

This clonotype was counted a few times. The CDR3 coding sequence is TGCAGTGCGCGGCCGGGACAGAGGAACACTGAAGCTTTCTTT. Translated: CSARPGQRNTEAFF. The chain links TRBV20-1 to TRBJ1-1; TRBD1 matches at 7 bases. The J segment lost 1 base and the V segment lost 6 bases, leaving 8 bases of the junction unmatched. Looked up from germline, CDR1 is DFQATT and CDR2 is SNEGSKA (reference sequence). This CDR3 comprises 14 residues.

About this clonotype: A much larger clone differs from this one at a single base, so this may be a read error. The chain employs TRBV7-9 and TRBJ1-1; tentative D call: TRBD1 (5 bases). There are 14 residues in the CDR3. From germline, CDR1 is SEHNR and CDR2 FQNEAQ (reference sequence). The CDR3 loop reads CASSSPPGRTEDFF. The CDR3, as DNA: TGTGCCAGCAGCTCCCCCCCAGGGCGCACTGAAGATTTCTTT. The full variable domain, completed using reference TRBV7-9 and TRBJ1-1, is DTGVSQNPRHKITKRGQNVTFRCDPISEHNRLYWYRQTLGQGPEFLTYFQNEAQLEKSRLLSDRFSAERPKGSFSTLEIQRTEQGDSAMYLCASSSPPGRTEDFFGQGTRLTVV.

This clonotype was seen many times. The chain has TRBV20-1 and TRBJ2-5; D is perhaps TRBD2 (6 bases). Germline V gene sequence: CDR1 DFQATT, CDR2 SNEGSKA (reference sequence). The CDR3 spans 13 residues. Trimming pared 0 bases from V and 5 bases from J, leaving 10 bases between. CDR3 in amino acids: CSARDSGPETQYF. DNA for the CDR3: TGCAGTGCTAGAGATAGCGGTCCGGAGACCCAGTACTTC.

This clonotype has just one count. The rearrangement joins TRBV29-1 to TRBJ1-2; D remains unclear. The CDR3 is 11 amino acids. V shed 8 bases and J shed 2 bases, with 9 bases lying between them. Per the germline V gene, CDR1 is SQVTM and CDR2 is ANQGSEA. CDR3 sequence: CSPTDNYGYTF. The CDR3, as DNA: TGCAGCCCAACGGACAACTATGGCTACACCTTC. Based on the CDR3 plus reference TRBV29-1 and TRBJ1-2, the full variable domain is SAVISQKPSRDICQRGTSLTIQCQVDSQVTMMFWYRQQPGQSLTLIATANQGSEATYESGFVIDKFPISRPNLTFSTLTVSNMSPEDSSIYLCSPTDNYGYTFGSGTRLTVV.

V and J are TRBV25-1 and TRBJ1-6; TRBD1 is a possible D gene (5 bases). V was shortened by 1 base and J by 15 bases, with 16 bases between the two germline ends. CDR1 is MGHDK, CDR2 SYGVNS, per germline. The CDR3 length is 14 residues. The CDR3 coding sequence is TGTGCCAGCAGTGAATGTGGCGACAGCCAACTCCTCCACTTT. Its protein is CASSECGDSQLLHF.

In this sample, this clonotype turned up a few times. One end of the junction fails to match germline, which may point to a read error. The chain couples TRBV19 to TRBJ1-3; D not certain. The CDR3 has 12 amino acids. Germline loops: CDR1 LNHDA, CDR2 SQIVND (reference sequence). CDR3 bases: TGTGCCACCTACCTGACTGGGAACACCATATATTTT. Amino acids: CATYLTGNTIYF. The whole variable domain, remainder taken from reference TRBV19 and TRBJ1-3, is DGGITQSPKYLFRKEGQNVTLSCEQNLNHDAMYWYRQDPGQGLRLIYYSQIVNDFQKGDIAEGYSVSREKKESFPLTVTSAQKNPTAFYLCATYLTGNTIYFGEGSWLTVV.

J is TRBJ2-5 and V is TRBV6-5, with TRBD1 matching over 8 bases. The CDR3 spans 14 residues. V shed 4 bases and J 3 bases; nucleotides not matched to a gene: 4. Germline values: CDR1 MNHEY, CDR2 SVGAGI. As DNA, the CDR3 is TGTGCCAGCAGTTCGATGGACAGGGAAGAGACCCAGTACTTC. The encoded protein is CASSSMDREETQYF.

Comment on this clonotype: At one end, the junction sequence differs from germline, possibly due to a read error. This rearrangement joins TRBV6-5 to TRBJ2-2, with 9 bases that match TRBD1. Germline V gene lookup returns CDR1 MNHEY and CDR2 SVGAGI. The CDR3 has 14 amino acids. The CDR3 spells CAGRKTGGDGELFF. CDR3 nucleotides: TGTGCCGGCAGGAAGACAGGGGGTGACGGGGAGCTGTTTTTT.

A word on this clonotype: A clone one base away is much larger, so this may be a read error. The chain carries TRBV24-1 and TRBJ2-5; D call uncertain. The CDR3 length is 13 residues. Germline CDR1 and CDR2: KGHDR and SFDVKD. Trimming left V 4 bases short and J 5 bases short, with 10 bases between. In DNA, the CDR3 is TGTGCCACCAGTGACAAGGTTTCGGAGACCCAGTACTTC. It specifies CATSDKVSETQYF.

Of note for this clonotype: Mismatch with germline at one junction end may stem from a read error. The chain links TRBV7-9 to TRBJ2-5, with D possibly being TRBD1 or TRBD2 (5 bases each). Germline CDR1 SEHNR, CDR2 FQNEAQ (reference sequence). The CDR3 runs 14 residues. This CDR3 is CASSLGRVGETRYF. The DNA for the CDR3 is TGTGCCAGCAGCTTAGGCAGGGTAGGGGAGACCCGGTACTTC.

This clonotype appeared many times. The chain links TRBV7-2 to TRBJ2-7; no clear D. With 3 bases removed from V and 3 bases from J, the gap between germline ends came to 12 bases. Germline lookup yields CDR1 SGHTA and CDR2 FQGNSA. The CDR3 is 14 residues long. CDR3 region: CASSFPTTYYEQYF. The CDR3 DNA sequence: TGTGCCAGCAGCTTTCCGACGACTTACTACGAGCAGTACTTC. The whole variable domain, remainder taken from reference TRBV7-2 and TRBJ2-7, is GAGVSQSPSNKVTEKGKDVELRCDPISGHTALYWYRQSLGQGLEFLIYFQGNSAPDKSGLPSDRFSAERTGGSVSTLTIQRTQQEDSAVYLCASSFPTTYYEQYFGPGTRLTVT.

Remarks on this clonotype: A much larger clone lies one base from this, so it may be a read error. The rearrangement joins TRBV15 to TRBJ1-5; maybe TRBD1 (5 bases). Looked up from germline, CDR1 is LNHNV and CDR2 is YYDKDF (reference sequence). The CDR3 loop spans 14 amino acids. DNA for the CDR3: TGTGGCACCAGCAGAGGTGACATGAAAGGGGCACAGCATTTT. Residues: CGTSRGDMKGAQHF.

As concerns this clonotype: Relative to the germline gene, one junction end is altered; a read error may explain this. CDR3: CASSLQGTGEPFF. In DNA form, the CDR3 reads TGCGCCAGCAGCTTGCAGGGAACCGGGGAGCCGTTTTTT. The J gene is TRBJ2-2, the V gene TRBV5-1; the D call may be TRBD1 or TRBD2 (5 bases each). Germline-derived CDR1 and CDR2 are SGHRS and YFSETQ. The CDR3 extends over 13 amino acids.

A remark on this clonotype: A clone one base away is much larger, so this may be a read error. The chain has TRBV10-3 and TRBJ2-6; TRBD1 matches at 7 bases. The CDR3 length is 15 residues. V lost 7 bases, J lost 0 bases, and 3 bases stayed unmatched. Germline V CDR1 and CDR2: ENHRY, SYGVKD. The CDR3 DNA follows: TGTGCCATCAACAGGGGAAGCTCTGGGGCCAACGTCCTGACTTTC. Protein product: CAINRGSSGANVLTF.

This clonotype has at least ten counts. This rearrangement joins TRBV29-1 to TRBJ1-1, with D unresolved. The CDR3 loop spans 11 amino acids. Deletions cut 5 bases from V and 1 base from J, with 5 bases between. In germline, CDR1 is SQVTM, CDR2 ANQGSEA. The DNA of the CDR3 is TGCAGCGTTTCGGGGAACACTGAAGCTTTCTTT. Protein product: CSVSGNTEAFF.

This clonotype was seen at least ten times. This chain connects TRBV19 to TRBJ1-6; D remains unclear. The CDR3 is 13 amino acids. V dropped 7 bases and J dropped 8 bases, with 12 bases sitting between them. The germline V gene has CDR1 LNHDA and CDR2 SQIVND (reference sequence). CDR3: CASKEQTDSPLHF. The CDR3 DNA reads TGTGCCAGTAAGGAACAGACCGATTCACCCCTCCACTTT.

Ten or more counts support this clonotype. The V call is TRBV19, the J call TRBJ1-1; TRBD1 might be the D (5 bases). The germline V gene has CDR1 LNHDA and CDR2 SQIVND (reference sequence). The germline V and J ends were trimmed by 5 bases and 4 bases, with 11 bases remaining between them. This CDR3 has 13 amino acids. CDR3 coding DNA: TGTGCCAGTAGTGGGTTGGGGGGCACTGAAGCTTTCTTT. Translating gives CASSGLGGTEAFF.

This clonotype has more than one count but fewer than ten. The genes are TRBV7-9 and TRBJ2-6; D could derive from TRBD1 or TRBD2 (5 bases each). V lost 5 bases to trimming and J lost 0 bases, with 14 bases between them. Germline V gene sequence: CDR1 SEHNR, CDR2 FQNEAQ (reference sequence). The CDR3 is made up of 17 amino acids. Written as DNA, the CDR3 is TGTGCCAGCAGCCCAGGGACGGAGAGCTCTGGGGCCAACGTCCTGACTTTC. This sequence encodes CASSPGTESSGANVLTF.

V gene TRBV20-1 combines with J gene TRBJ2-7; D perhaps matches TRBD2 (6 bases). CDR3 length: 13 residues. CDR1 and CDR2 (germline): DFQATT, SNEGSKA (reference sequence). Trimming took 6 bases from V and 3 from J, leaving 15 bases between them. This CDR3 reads CSAASDRDYEQYF. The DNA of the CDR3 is TGCAGTGCGGCTAGCGATCGTGACTACGAGCAGTACTTC.

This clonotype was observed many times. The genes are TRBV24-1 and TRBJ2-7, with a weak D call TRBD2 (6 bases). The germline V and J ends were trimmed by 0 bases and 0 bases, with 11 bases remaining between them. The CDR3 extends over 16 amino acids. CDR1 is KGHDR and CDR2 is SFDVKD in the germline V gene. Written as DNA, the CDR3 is TGTGCCACCAGTGATTTGAGGGAGGAGGACTCCTACGAGCAGTACTTC. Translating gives CATSDLREEDSYEQYF.

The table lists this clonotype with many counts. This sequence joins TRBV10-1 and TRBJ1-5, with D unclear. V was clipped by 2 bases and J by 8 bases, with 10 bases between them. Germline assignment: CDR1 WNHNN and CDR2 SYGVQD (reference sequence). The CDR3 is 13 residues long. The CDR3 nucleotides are TGCGCCAGCAGTGAGGACCCTTATAAGCCCCAGCATTTT. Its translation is CASSEDPYKPQHF.

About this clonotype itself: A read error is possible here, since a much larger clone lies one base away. CDR3 loop: CASRFGQVSSPLHF. CDR3 nucleotides: TGTGCCAGCAGATTCGGACAGGTTTCTTCACCCCTCCACTTT. J is TRBJ1-6 and V is TRBV7-9; TRBD1 agrees at 7 bases. Looked up from germline, CDR1 is SEHNR and CDR2 is FQNEAQ (reference sequence). The CDR3 extends over 14 amino acids. The V gene end was trimmed by 6 bases and the J gene end by 9 bases; junction bases not matched to a gene: 8.